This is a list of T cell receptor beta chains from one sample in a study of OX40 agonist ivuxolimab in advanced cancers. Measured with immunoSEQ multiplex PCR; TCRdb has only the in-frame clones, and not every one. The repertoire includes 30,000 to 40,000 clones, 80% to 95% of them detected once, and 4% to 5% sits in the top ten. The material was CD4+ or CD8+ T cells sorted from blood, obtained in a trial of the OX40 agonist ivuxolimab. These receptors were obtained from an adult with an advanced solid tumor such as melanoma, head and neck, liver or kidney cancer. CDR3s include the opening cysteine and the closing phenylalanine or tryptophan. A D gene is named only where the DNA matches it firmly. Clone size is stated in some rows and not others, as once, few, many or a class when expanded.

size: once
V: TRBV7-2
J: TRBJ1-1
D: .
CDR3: CASSFQGLGTEAFF
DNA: TGTGCCAGCAGCTTTCAGGGACTCGGAACTGAAGCTTTCTTT

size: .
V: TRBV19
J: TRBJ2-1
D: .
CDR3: CASSTLRYNEQFF
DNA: TGTGCCAGTAGTACACTACGCTACAATGAGCAGTTCTTC

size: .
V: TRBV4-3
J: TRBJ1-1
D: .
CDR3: CASSQVREQLQMNTEAFF
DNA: TGCGCCAGCAGCCAAGTTCGGGAACAACTCCAAATGAACACTGAAGCTTTCTTT

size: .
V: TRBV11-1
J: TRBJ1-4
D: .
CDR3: CASSREGLHNEKLFF
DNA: TGTGCCAGCAGCCGAGAGGGGCTTCATAATGAAAAACTGTTTTTT

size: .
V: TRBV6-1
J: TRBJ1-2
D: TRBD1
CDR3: CASRDTGGASYGYTF
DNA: TGTGCCAGCAGAGACACAGGGGGCGCAAGCTATGGCTACACCTTC

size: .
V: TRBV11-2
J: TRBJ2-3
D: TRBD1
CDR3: CASSLLTGGSDTQYF
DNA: TGTGCCAGCAGCTTATTGACAGGGGGTTCAGATACGCAGTATTTT

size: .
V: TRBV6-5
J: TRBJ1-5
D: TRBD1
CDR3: CASSFDRDDQPQHF
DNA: TGTGCCAGCAGCTTCGACAGGGATGATCAGCCCCAGCATTTT

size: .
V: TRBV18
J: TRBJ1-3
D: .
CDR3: CASSPPLTGPGNTIYF
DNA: TGTGCCAGCTCACCACCGTTGACAGGCCCTGGAAACACCATATATTTT

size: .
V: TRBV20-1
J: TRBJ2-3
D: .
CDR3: CSARETLTQYF
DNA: TGCAGTGCTAGAGAGACTCTCACGCAGTATTTT

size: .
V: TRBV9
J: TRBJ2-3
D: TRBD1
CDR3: CASSRTGFTDTQYF
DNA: TGTGCCAGCAGCAGGACAGGGTTCACAGATACGCAGTATTTT

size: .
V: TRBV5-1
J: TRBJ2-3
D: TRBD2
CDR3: CASSLGGGYTDTQYF
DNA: TGCGCCAGCAGCTTGGGCGGGGGATACACAGATACGCAGTATTTT

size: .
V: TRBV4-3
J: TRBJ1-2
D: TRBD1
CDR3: CASSPGTGRWGYTF
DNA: TGCGCCAGCAGCCCAGGGACAGGGAGGTGGGGCTACACCTTC

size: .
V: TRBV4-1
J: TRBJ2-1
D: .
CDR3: CASSQAPRVNEQFF
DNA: TGCGCCAGCAGCCAAGCCCCTAGGGTTAATGAGCAGTTCTTC

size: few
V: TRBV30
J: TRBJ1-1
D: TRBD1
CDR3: CASRLWDRTPFF
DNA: TGTGCCTCAAGGCTTTGGGACAGGACCCCTTTCTTT

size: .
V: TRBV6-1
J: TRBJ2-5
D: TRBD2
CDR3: CASRGTIKETQYF
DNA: TGTGCCAGCAGGGGGACTATTAAAGAGACCCAGTACTTC

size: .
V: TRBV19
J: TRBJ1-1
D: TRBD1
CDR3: CASSPSNRGRAFF
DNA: TGTGCCAGTAGCCCGTCCAACAGGGGGAGAGCTTTCTTT

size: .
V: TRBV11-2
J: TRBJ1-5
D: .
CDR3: CASSLVSGSGQPQHF
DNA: TGTGCCAGCAGCTTAGTCTCGGGGAGTGGGCAGCCCCAGCATTTT

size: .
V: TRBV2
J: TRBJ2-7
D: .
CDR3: CASSEETTSYEQYF
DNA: TGTGCCAGCAGTGAGGAGACAACAAGCTACGAGCAGTACTTC

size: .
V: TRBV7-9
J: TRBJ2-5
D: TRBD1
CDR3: CASSLVDGAGGKETQYF
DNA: TGTGCCAGCAGCTTAGTTGATGGGGCAGGGGGTAAGGAGACCCAGTACTTC

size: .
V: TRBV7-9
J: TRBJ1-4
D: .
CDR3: CASSLASLNEKLFF
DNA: TGTGCCAGCAGCTTAGCGTCCCTTAATGAAAAACTGTTTTTT